This entry describes one T cell receptor beta chain. No antigen is known for it. A read error may explain this, as a much larger clone is one base away. This specimen belongs to a study of identical twins. The germline gives CDR1 DFQATT, CDR2 SNEGSKA (reference sequence). The length of the CDR3 is 10 residues. The V end lost 7 bases, the J end lost 6 bases, and 8 bases lay between the germline ends. A universal primer binding site was introduced by template switching. The final cDNA contained unique molecular identifiers. TCRdb redid the calling of the 5' RACE reads with MiXCR, one entry per CDR3 protein. The sample consists of roughly 150,000 distinct CDR3 sequences, under 4.5% of them appearing once. Points from the study as a whole: Whereas memory repertoires showed no such difference, abundant cord blood beta clonotypes carried fewer insertions. Monozygotic twins shared more out-of-frame TCR alpha than recombination models predicted.

Donors were all healthy Caucasians. The source material was memory T cells sorted from blood. The clonotype originates from a young man in good health. This chain joins TRBV20-1 and TRBJ2-3; no clear D. Here the CDR3 reads CSVRIDTQYF. For the CDR3, the DNA is TGCAGTGTACGCATCGATACGCAGTATTTT.